What follows are 2 T cell receptor beta chains derived from one specimen sequenced in a study of blood T cell repertoires in COVID-19. Sequencing was performed with immunoSEQ multiplex PCR; in TCRdb, only in-frame clones are kept and a portion is missing. The data show roughly 200,000 clones, around 87% seen once. The source material was PBMCs or T cells enriched from blood (not recorded which). The receptors come from a man aged 25 to 40 in a cohort exposed to, infected with or recovered from COVID-19 (not recorded which).

The chain uses TRBV19 and TRBJ1-4, with D perhaps TRBD1 (5 bases). V was shortened by 6 bases and J by 7 bases, with 15 bases between the two germline ends. The germline V gene encodes CDR1 LNHDA and CDR2 SQIVND (reference sequence). This CDR3 contains 14 residues. The CDR3 DNA follows: TGTGCCAGTAGACCCCGGGGGAGTCTTGAAAAACTGTTTTTT. It yields the protein CASRPRGSLEKLFF.

The V and J genes are TRBV27 and TRBJ2-7, with 8 bases lining up with TRBD2. Germline V gives CDR1 MNHEY, CDR2 SMNVEV (reference sequence). CDR3 length: 15 amino acids. The J segment lost 5 bases and the V segment lost 6 bases, leaving 12 bases of the junction unmatched. DNA for the CDR3: TGTGCCAGCAGGACTATAGCGGGCGGGAGGCACGAGCAGTACTTC. Amino acid sequence: CASRTIAGGRHEQYF.